This T cell receptor beta chain was recovered during a study of shared clonotypes between healthy human individuals. Looking at the study overall: Samples came from a couple of female and a few male donors aged 18 to 49. Donors had three CD4 naive, three CD4 memory, two CD8 naive and one CD8 memory plate apiece. Study-wide results and limits: Estimated richness was generally greater in naive than memory subsets.

In the authors' methods: Junction-only immunoSEQ sequences carried no quality scores, so filtering differed. Using immunoSEQ multiplex PCR, the repertoire was profiled, and TCRdb retains in-frame clones only, with some absent. D and trimming were read from the DNA, whereas the V and J calls and clone size are those reported in that table. The sample includes approximately 530,000 clones, approximately 94% of them seen just once. For this clone: The antigen is not known.

Germline V gives CDR1 MNHNS, CDR2 SASEGT. V was cut by 3 bases and J by 5 bases, with 13 bases left in between. The CDR3 runs to 15 residues. This TCR derives from a woman aged 30 to 39 in good health. Sequencing was done on a sample of naive CD4+ T cells sorted from blood. As for subset: CD45RA+ positively selected. The gene calls are TRBV6-1 and TRBJ2-2; D gene ambiguous. The CDR3, as DNA: TGTGCCAGCAGTGATTTGGGTTCGATTACCGGGGAGCTGTTTTTT. Its protein product is CASSDLGSITGELFF.